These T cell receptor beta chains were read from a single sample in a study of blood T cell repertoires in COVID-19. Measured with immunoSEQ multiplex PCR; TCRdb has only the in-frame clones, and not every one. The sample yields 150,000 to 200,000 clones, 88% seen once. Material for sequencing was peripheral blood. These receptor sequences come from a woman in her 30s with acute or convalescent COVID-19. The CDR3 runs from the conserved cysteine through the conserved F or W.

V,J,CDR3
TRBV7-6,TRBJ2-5,CASSLVLASVETQYF
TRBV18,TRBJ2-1,CASSQESSYNEQFF
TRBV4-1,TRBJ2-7,CASSQDRTTAYEQYF
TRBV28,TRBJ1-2,CASGGQGEDYTF
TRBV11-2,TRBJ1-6,CASSRRRDSPLHF
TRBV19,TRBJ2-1,CASSLDRDFEQFF
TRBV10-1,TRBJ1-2,CASSESAGGYTF
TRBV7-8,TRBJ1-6,CASMGRWNSPLHF
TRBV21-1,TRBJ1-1,CASWARTEAFF
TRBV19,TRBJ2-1,CASQGRALYNEQFF
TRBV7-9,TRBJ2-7,CASSYGQGKYEQYF
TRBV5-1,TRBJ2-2,CASSLILAGNTGELFF
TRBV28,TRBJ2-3,CASSLKAGVGAQYF
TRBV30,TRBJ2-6,CAWAGPGSGANVLTF
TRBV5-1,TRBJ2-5,CASSPSGSQETQYF
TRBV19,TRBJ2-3,CASTSNAGADTQYF
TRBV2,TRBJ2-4,CASSALAGVVKNIQYF
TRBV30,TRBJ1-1,CAWGQEGDTEAFF
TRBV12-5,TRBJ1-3,CASGLSGGGNTIYF
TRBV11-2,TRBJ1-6,CASSFDWGNSPLHF
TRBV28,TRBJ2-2,CAVRGRGELFF
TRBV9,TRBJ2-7,CASAIGQGHEQYF
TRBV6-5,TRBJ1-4,CASSYGAGSNEKLFF
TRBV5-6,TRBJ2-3,CASSTSGRADTQYF
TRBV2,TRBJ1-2,CASTLEVGYGYTF
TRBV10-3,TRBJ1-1,CAITKDRGGNTEAFF
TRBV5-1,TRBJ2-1,CASSLGTPSSYNEQFF
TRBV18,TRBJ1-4,CASSTRLNEKLFF
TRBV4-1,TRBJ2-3,CASSQGEFGTDTQYF
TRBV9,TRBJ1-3,CASSGSPAGNTIYF
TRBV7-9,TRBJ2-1,CASSSALGTSKVF
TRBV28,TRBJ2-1,CASSFPGLAGGREQFF
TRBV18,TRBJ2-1,CASSPKGLALNEQFF
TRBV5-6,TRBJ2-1,CASSLPSGLASEQFF
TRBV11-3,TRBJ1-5,CASSFSRNQPQHF
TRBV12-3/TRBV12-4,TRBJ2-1,CASGTSSSPFF
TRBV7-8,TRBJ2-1,CASSLESAGVDEQFF
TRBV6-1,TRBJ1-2,CASSPHRVGYDYTF
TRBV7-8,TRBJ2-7,CASSPGGGIRLEYF
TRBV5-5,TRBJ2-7,CASSLGGIRYEQYF
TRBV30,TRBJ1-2,CAWSVRFRAGGYTF
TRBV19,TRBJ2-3,CASSIALGAGVDTQYF
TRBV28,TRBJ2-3,CASRKGGTDTQYF
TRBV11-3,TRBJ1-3,CASSSKGDPIF
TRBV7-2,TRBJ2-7,CASSLDWRGNEQYF
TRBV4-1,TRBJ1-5,CADRDRVGGQPQHF
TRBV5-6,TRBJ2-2,CASSFAQVFPTGELFF
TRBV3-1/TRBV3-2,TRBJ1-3,CASRLSSGNTIYF
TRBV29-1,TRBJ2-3,CSVMAVSTDTQYF
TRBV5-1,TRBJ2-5,CVSRISPNGQETQYF
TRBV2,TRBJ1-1,CASRDRTVFTEAFF
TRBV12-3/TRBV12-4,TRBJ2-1,CASRYTSGNEQFF
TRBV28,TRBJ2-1,CASSLVNEQFF
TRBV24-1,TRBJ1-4,CATSDLGAADEKLFF
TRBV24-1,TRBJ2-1,CATSALRAAPEFF
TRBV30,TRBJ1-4,CAGITTNEKLFF
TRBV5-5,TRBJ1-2,CASSPGIGNYGYTF